The 10 T cell receptor beta chains below all came from one sample that was sequenced in a study of T cells in women clearing cervical HPV infection. Using immunoSEQ multiplex PCR, the repertoire was profiled, and TCRdb retains in-frame clones only, with some absent. The sample holds tens of thousands of clones. The sample taken for sequencing was blood buffy coat. The receptors come from a woman between 18 and 69 years old with a cervical HPV16 infection that either progressed to CIN3+ or cleared (not recorded which).

A note on this clone: With the read ending 3 residues before the CDR3 end, the germline J gene is used to fill in that end. The V gene is TRBV19, the J gene TRBJ2-5, with 7 bases lining up with TRBD2. The V gene end was trimmed by 5 bases and the J gene end by 1 base; junction bases not matched to a gene: 4. The CDR3 extends over 14 amino acids. Germline CDR1 is LNHDA and CDR2 is SQIVND (reference sequence). Partial CDR3 DNA: TGTGCCAGTAGTCGGGACTACACCCAAGAGACC. It codes for CASSRDYTQET. The whole CDR3 protein is CASSRDYTQETQYF.

The CDR3 spells CASSPGLAGGGVKDTQYF. CDR3 DNA (partial): TGCGCCAGCAGCCCGGGACTAGCGGGGGGGGGAGTAAAAGATACG. The chain recombines TRBV5-1 with TRBJ2-3, with TRBD2 identical over 16 bases. The read stops 3 residues short of the end of the CDR3; the missing end is completed from the germline J gene. The CDR3 contains 18 residues. Losses at the gene ends were 4 bases for V and 5 bases for J; bases not matched to a gene: 10. Germline CDR1 SGHRS, CDR2 YFSETQ.

To note about this clone: The CDR3 extends 3 residues past the end of the read, so its final part is completed from the germline J gene. The genes are TRBV2 and TRBJ1-1; D is possibly TRBD1 (5 bases). Trimming removed 11 bases at V and 5 bases at J, with 18 bases between. The CDR3 spans 13 residues. Germline V lookup: CDR1 SNHLY, CDR2 FYNNEI. The sequenced CDR3 bases are TGTGCCTGGTACCAACCTGGGGGGACTGAA. Protein product: CAWYQPGGTE. The whole CDR3 sequence reads CAWYQPGGTEAFF.

The sequenced CDR3 bases are TGTGCCTGGAGTGGGGGCCTTGAAGGTGAG. Its protein is CAWSGGLEGE. The entire CDR3 sequence reads CAWSGGLEGEQFF. The rearrangement joins TRBV30 to TRBJ2-1; tentatively, D is TRBD1 (5 bases). With the read ending 3 residues before the CDR3 end, the germline J gene is used to fill in that end. V shed 1 base and J shed 9 bases, with 13 bases lying between them. The germline CDR1 and CDR2 sequences are GTSNPN and SVGIG (reference sequence). This CDR3 region has 13 residues.

Comment on this clone: The read ends 3 residues shy of where the CDR3 ends; the end is completed using the germline J gene. V gene TRBV7-9 combines with J gene TRBJ2-7, with D possibly being TRBD2 (6 bases). The CDR3 spans 14 residues. Germline CDR1 SEHNR, CDR2 FQNEAQ (reference sequence). V was cut by 2 bases and J by 3 bases, with 11 bases left in between. The CDR3 here is CASSLTGVIYEQYF. The CDR3 bases that were read are TGTGCCAGCAGCTTAACGGGGGTTATCTACGAG.

Regarding this clone: Its ends do not fully match the called genes, so a read error is possible. The read ends 3 residues shy of where the CDR3 ends; the end is completed using the germline J gene. This chain links TRBV4-1 with TRBJ2-3; no reliable D call. Germline assignment: CDR1 MGHRA and CDR2 YSYEKL. This CDR3 spans 15 amino acids. The CDR3: CTSSHLQSSTDTQYF. The CDR3 bases that were read are TGCACCAGCAGCCATTTGCAGAGTAGCACAGATACG.

As concerns this clone: The read is 3 residues too short to cover the CDR3 end, so that end is filled in from the germline J gene. The J gene is TRBJ2-7, the V gene TRBV11-2; weak D call: TRBD2 (6 bases). Trimming took off 5 bases at V and 6 bases at J, with 14 bases between the two ends. Per the germline V gene, CDR1 is SGHAT and CDR2 is FQNNGV. The CDR3 has 13 residues. CDR3 amino acids: CASSTVVGGEQYF. CDR3 DNA, as far as it was read: TGTGCCAGCAGCACCGTGGTCGGGGGCGAG. The full variable domain, its missing parts supplied by reference TRBV11-2 and TRBJ2-7, is EAGVAQSPRYKIIEKRQSVAFWCNPISGHATLYWYQQILGQGPKLLIQFQNNGVVDDSQLPKDRFSAERLKGVDSTLKIQPAKLEDSAVYLCASSTVVGGEQYFGPGTRLTVT.

On this clone: From the germline J gene comes the end of the CDR3, since the read stops 3 residues before it. The chain is built from TRBV12-3 or TRBV12-4 and TRBJ1-2; the D gene is possibly TRBD1 (5 bases). V lost 6 bases to trimming and J lost 2 bases, with 13 bases between them. The CDR3 is 14 amino acids. Incomplete CDR3 DNA: TGTGCCAGCAGCGACGTCCGGGGGAACTATGGC. Translated: CASSDVRGNYG. The whole CDR3 reads CASSDVRGNYGYTF.

With regard to this clone: The read ends 3 residues early relative to the CDR3; the germline J gene fills the gap. V is TRBV6-2 or TRBV6-3 and J is TRBJ1-1; 7 nucleotides agree with TRBD1. The germline V gene encodes CDR1 MNHEY and CDR2 SVGEGT. The CDR3 is 16 amino acids. Germline trimming cut 6 bases from V and 1 base from J; bases unmatched to any gene: 11. Here the CDR3 reads CASSPRQGNANTEAFF. The covered CDR3 bases are TGTGCCAGCAGCCCTAGACAGGGCAACGCGAACACTGAA.

Notes on this clone: The read comes to an end 3 residues before the CDR3 does, leaving the germline J gene to fill in the end. The rearrangement joins TRBV2 to TRBJ2-5; D gene ambiguous. The CDR3 sequence is 12 residues long. Germline assignment: CDR1 SNHLY and CDR2 FYNNEI. Trimming left V 3 bases short and J 5 bases short, with 7 bases between. The sequenced part of the CDR3 DNA is TGTGCCAGCAGTGACGTCTTGGAGACC. Translating it yields CASSDVLET. The full CDR3 reads CASSDVLETQYF. The full variable domain, completed using reference TRBV2 and TRBJ2-5, is EPEVTQTPSHQVTQMGQEVILRCVPISNHLYFYWYRQILGQKVEFLVSFYNNEISEKSEIFDDQFSVERPDGSNFTLKIRSTKLEDSAMYFCASSDVLETQYFGPGTRLLVL.